This section outlines one T cell receptor (beta chain) sequence together with its context. Sequencing was performed with immunoSEQ multiplex PCR; in TCRdb, only in-frame clones are kept and a portion is missing. The table records about 120,000 clones, around 85% of them present only once. The data derive from a study of T cell responses to AZD1222 COVID-19 vaccine. V lost 7 bases, J lost 3 bases, and 13 bases stayed unmatched. Germline V gene lookup returns CDR1 SNHLY and CDR2 FYNNEI. CDR3 length: 17 residues. V gene TRBV2 combines with J gene TRBJ1-5; 9 bases align to TRBD1. Here the sequenced sample was peripheral blood, taken on day 0 of AZD1222 vaccination. This clonotype originated in an adult in good health. In DNA, the CDR3 is TGTGCCAGCAAGGTCGATGGACAGGGGAATTACAATCAGCCCCAGCATTTT. Translated, it gives CASKVDGQGNYNQPQHF.